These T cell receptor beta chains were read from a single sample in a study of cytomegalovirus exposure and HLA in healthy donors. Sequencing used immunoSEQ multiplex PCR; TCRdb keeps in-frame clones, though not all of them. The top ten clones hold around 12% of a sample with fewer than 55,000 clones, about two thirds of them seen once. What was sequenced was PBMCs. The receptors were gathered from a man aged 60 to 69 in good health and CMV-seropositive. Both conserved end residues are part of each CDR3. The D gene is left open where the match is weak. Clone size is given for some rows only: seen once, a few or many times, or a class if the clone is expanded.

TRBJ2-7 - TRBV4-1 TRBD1 CASSPRTGANYEQYF TGCGCCAGCAGCCCCCGGACAGGGGCCAACTACGAGCAGTACTTC
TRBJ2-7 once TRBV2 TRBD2 CASSELPPAGGLREQYF TGTGCCAGCAGTGAATTGCCCCCAGCGGGAGGGCTACGCGAGCAGTACTTC
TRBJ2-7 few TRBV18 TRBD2 CASSPKAGAYEQYF TGTGCCAGCTCACCGAAAGCGGGAGCCTACGAGCAGTACTTC
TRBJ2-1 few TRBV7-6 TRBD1 CASSLETGIGNEQFF TGTGCCAGCAGCTTAGAGACAGGGATTGGCAATGAGCAGTTCTTC
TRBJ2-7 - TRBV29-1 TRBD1 CSVPGTGAYEQYF TGCAGCGTTCCCGGGACAGGGGCTTACGAGCAGTACTTC
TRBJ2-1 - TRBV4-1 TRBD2 CASSPVPSGAINEQFF TGCGCCAGCAGCCCGGTTCCTAGCGGGGCTATAAATGAGCAGTTCTTC
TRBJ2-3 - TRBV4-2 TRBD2 CASNQLAGEADTQYF TGTGCCAGCAACCAACTAGCGGGAGAGGCAGATACGCAGTATTTT
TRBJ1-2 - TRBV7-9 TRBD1 CASSLEDRDGYTF TGTGCCAGCAGCCTAGAGGACAGGGATGGCTACACCTTC
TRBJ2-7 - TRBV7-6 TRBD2 CASSPLRAGGPGEQYF TGTGCCAGCAGCCCCCTTCGGGCGGGAGGGCCGGGCGAGCAGTACTTC
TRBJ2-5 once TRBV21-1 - CASSKAEETQYF TGTGCCAGCAGCAAAGCCGAAGAGACCCAGTACTTC
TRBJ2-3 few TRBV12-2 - CASAGLEGDTQYF TGTGCAAGCGCGGGACTAGAAGGGGATACGCAGTATTTT
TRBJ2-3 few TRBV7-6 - CASSLGASGASTDTQYF TGTGCCAGCAGCTTAGGGGCGTCAGGGGCTAGCACAGATACGCAGTATTTT
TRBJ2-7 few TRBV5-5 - CASSLGLVTYEQYF TGTGCCAGCAGCCTGGGGCTAGTCACCTACGAGCAGTACTTC
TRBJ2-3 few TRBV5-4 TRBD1 CASSPQGGTGAADTQYF TGTGCCAGCAGCCCCCAGGGGGGGACAGGGGCAGCAGATACGCAGTATTTT
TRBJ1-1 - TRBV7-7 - CASSLTPNTEAFF TGTGCTAGCAGCTTGACACCGAACACTGAAGCTTTCTTT
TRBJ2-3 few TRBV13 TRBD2 CASSRSGSNGNTQYF TGTGCCAGCAGCCGTAGCGGGAGTAACGGAAATACGCAGTATTTT
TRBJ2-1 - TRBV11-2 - CASSLERVGNEQFF TGTGCCAGCAGCTTAGAGCGGGTTGGCAATGAGCAGTTCTTC
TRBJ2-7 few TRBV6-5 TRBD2 CASSRSGRGYEQYF TGTGCCAGCAGCAGGAGCGGGAGGGGTTACGAGCAGTACTTC
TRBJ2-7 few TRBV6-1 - CASSKQGRVDEQYF TGTGCCAGCAGTAAGCAGGGGAGGGTAGACGAGCAGTACTTC
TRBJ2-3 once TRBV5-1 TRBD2 CASSHLTSENTDTQYF TGCGCCAGCAGCCACCTGACTAGCGAGAACACAGATACGCAGTATTTT
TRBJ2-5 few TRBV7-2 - CASSLASMETQYF TGTGCCAGCAGCTTAGCGAGTATGGAGACCCAGTACTTC
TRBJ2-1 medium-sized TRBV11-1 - CASSLDSSSYNEQFF TGTGCCAGCAGCTTAGACTCGAGCTCCTACAATGAGCAGTTCTTC
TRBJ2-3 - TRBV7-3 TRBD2 CASSSGGTETGGTDTQYF TGTGCCAGCAGCTCCGGGGGGACGGAAACCGGGGGCACAGATACGCAGTATTTT
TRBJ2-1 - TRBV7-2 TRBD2 CASSAGTSGRDLFNEQFF TGTGCCAGCAGCGCCGGGACTAGCGGGAGGGACCTGTTTAATGAGCAGTTCTTC
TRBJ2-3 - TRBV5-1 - CASSPLERARGDTQYF TGCGCCAGCAGCCCCTTGGAGCGGGCCAGGGGGGATACGCAGTATTTT
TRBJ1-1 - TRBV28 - CASSTGTVEAFF TGTGCCAGCAGCACAGGTACGGTTGAAGCTTTCTTT
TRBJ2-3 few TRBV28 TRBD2 CASTPPISGMITDTQYF TGTGCCAGCACTCCCCCAATTAGCGGGATGATCACAGATACGCAGTATTTT
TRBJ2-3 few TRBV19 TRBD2 CASSFLSGRATDTQYF TGTGCCAGTAGTTTCCTCAGCGGGAGGGCCACAGATACGCAGTATTTT
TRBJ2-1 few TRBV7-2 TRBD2 CASSFSGRAYNEQFF TGTGCCAGCAGCTTCAGCGGGAGGGCCTACAATGAGCAGTTCTTC
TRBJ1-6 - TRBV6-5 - CASSPGTTTFSPLHF TGTGCCAGCAGCCCCGGGACAACCACTTTTTCACCCCTCCACTTT